Sequencing of this TCR beta chain was carried out in a study of technical replicates of blood from a handful of donors (dated by TCRdb to about 2017). The CDR3 starts with the cysteine, ends with the phenylalanine, and has 15 residues. Only the CDR3 part of the read is kept: 45 bases, read in frame from the first base. CDR1 and CDR2 were assigned from the germline V gene as SGHTA and FQGNSA. V ends up 5 bases short and J 7 bases short, with an unmatched junction base count of 13. The library came from the immunoSEQ multiplex PCR assay. TCRdb carries this immuneACCESS record with in-frame sequences only. Its versions omit some clonotypes, under half of them owing to an unresolved V gene in the studies checked, with the rest unexplained. For this sample there are 55,000 to 75,000 clones; 91% appear just once. The ten largest clones represent around 3.9% of the sample. As to this clone: What this receptor recognizes is not known. No base quality values were provided; no much bigger clone lies one nucleotide off.

The chain employs TRBV7-2 and TRBJ2-7; 8 of the junction bases match TRBD2. Sequenced sample: PBMCs. The receptor's source is a human donor in good health. Some clones in this sample may be carry-over from other donors' samples. The sequenced DNA is TGTGCCAGCAGCGGCAGACTAGCGATGCCTTTGGAGCAGTACTTC. Its coded protein is CASSGRLAMPLEQYF.